The 28 T cell receptor beta chains presented below share a single source sample, sequenced in a study of T cell responses to AZD1222 COVID-19 vaccine (dated by TCRdb to 2020 to 2023). The receptor library was made with the immunoSEQ multiplex PCR assay. The table comes from immuneACCESS by way of TCRdb, which keeps in-frame sequences with V and J called. Part of the clones is missing from these tables; in studies checked, under half for an unresolved V gene and the rest for unknown reasons. Within this sample are 46,000 or so clones, with 70% to 80% of them counted one time only. The ten largest make up roughly 7.2% of the sample. In light of the paper, this sample's time point label describes: baseline before first vaccination. Sample: peripheral blood, taken on day 0 of AZD1222 vaccination. The receptor set was obtained from an adult in good health.

The V call is TRBV19, the J call TRBJ1-5; D call uncertain. The CDR3 runs to 14 residues. V lost 6 bases and J 3 bases, leaving 12 bases between the germline ends. From germline, CDR1 is LNHDA and CDR2 SQIVND (reference sequence). The CDR3: CASSRALPNQPQHF. CDR3 sequence (DNA): TGTGCCAGTAGCCGGGCCCTCCCCAATCAGCCCCAGCATTTT.

V and J are TRBV5-4 and TRBJ1-6, with a weak D call TRBD1 (5 bases). This CDR3 contains 15 residues. V was trimmed by 3 bases and J by 7 bases, leaving 14 bases between them. The germline V gene encodes CDR1 SGHNT and CDR2 YYREEE (reference sequence). CDR3 protein: CASSSPGTANSPLHF. The CDR3 coding sequence is TGTGCCAGCAGCTCCCCGGGGACGGCGAATTCACCCCTCCACTTT.

The V gene is TRBV3-1 (or the pseudogene TRBV3-2), the J gene TRBJ2-3; 9 bases are a match to TRBD2. V lost 0 bases and J lost 2; bases outside the gene matches: 3. The germline gives CDR1 LGHDT, CDR2 YNNKEL (reference sequence). The CDR3 covers 16 residues. CDR3 nucleotides: TGTGCCAGCAGCCAAGATACTAGCGGGTACACAGATACGCAGTATTTT. It specifies CASSQDTSGYTDTQYF.

The genes are TRBV7-9 and TRBJ2-7, with D maybe TRBD1 (6 bases). Trimming removed 1 base at V and 5 bases at J, with 15 bases between. Germline assignment: CDR1 SEHNR and CDR2 FQNEAQ (reference sequence). This CDR3 is 15 amino acids long. The DNA for the CDR3 is TGTGCCAGCAGCTTAGTCGGCAGGGGTCCCCACGAGCAGTACTTC. It codes for CASSLVGRGPHEQYF.

This clone was seen more than once but under ten times. The chain couples TRBV7-8 to TRBJ1-2; 8 nucleotides line up with TRBD1. V trimming: 6 bases; J trimming: 8 bases; junction bases outside the gene matches: 11. The CDR3 loop spans 14 amino acids. CDR1 and CDR2 (germline): SGHVS, FQNEAQ. The CDR3, as DNA: TGTGCCAGCAGTTATCAGGGGGCACGTGGGGGCTACACCTTC. It codes for CASSYQGARGGYTF.

The chain joins TRBV5-4 to TRBJ1-1; D not resolved. This CDR3 spans 15 amino acids. Trimming shortened V by 0 bases and J by 1 base, and 10 bases separated the two germline ends. Germline CDR1 reads SGHNT; CDR2 reads YYREEE (reference sequence). In DNA, the CDR3 is TGTGCCAGCAGCTTGGGATTCACTTCGAACACTGAAGCTTTCTTT. Protein product: CASSLGFTSNTEAFF.

The chain is built from TRBV29-1 and TRBJ1-1; 8 bases fit TRBD1. V dropped 5 bases and J dropped 6; count of bases not matched to a gene: 8. Germline V gene sequence: CDR1 SQVTM, CDR2 ANQGSEA. The CDR3 runs to 13 residues. The CDR3 reads CSVLGQGEAEAFF. CDR3 nucleotide sequence: TGCAGCGTTTTAGGACAGGGAGAGGCTGAAGCTTTCTTT.

V usage is TRBV7-2 and J usage is TRBJ1-2; no definite D call. The CDR3 extends over 15 amino acids. The germline V gene has CDR1 SGHTA and CDR2 FQGNSA. V was shortened by 1 base and J by 8 bases, with 17 bases between the two germline ends. For the CDR3, the DNA is TGTGCCAGCAGCTTAGAAATTTTCGCTTCAGCCGGCTACACCTTC. This codes for CASSLEIFASAGYTF.

This clone was recorded a few times. The chain is built from TRBV7-2 and TRBJ1-4; D is unclear. This CDR3 has 16 amino acids. Trimming cost V 5 bases and J 2 bases, with 15 bases left between them. Germline-derived CDR1 and CDR2 are SGHTA and FQGNSA. The CDR3 nucleotides are TGTGCCAGCAGCACCCAAAGGCGGGTCACTAATGAAAAACTGTTTTTT. It yields the protein CASSTQRRVTNEKLFF.

The rearrangement links TRBV9 to TRBJ2-1; 9 nucleotides agree with TRBD1. Germline CDR1 reads SGDLS; CDR2 reads YYNGEE. CDR3 length: 14 amino acids. Trimming cost V 3 bases and J 3 bases; bases outside gene matches: 1. Written as DNA, the CDR3 is TGTGCCAGCAGCGAGGGACAGGGCTACAATGAGCAGTTCTTC. This gives the protein CASSEGQGYNEQFF.

CDR3 amino acids: CASSSRDPTLSSNQPQHF. The CDR3 nucleotides read TGTGCCAGTAGTAGCCGGGACCCTACCCTATCTAGCAATCAGCCCCAGCATTTT. The chain uses TRBV19 and TRBJ1-5; tentative D call: TRBD1 (5 bases). Germline V CDR1 and CDR2: LNHDA, SQIVND (reference sequence). Deletions cut 4 bases from V and 0 bases from J, with 19 bases between. This CDR3 contains 18 residues.

This sequence joins TRBV5-5 and TRBJ1-2; TRBD1 is a possible D gene (6 bases). Germline CDR1 is SGHKS and CDR2 is YYEKEE (reference sequence). V was clipped by 4 bases and J by 8 bases, with 15 bases between them. The length of the CDR3 is 13 residues. CDR3 nucleotide sequence: TGTGCCAGCAGCCCTAACAGGGTGTACGGCTACACCTTC. This translates into CASSPNRVYGYTF. Looking up the rest from reference TRBV5-5 and TRBJ1-2 gives the full variable domain: DAGVTQSPTHLIKTRGQQVTLRCSPISGHKSVSWYQQVLGQGPQFIFQYYEKEERGRGNFPDRFSARQFPNYSSELNVNALLLGDSALYLCASSPNRVYGYTFGSGTRLTVV.

Judged by abundance, this clone is medium-sized (0.01 to 0.1%). This chain connects TRBV15 to TRBJ1-5, with 12 bases aligning to TRBD1. The CDR3 is 17 amino acids. Germline lookup yields CDR1 LNHNV and CDR2 YYDKDF (reference sequence). J was trimmed by 5 bases and V by 0 bases; bases with no gene match: 5. CDR3 sequence (DNA): TGTGCCACCAGCAGAGATAGGGACAGGGGGCGGTATCAGCCCCAGCATTTT. It translates to CATSRDRDRGRYQPQHF.

The genes are TRBV7-2 and TRBJ2-6, with D unclear. V shed 3 bases and J shed 4 bases, with 4 bases lying between them. There are 13 residues in the CDR3. The germline gives CDR1 SGHTA, CDR2 FQGNSA. The CDR3 nucleotides are TGTGCCAGCAGCTTTTTCGGGGCCAACGTCCTGACTTTC. As protein: CASSFFGANVLTF.

The chain recombines TRBV5-1 with TRBJ1-3, with a tentative D call TRBD1 (5 bases). The CDR3 loop spans 14 amino acids. V was clipped by 4 bases and J by 4 bases, with 12 bases between them. CDR1 and CDR2 from the germline V gene are SGHRS and YFSETQ. The CDR3 bases are TGCGCCAGCAGCCAGGGAATACAGGGAAACACCATATATTTT. Amino acid sequence: CASSQGIQGNTIYF.

The CDR3 loop reads CASSVGTDSRAFF. CDR3 coding DNA: TGTGCCAGCAGCGTAGGGACAGATTCGAGAGCTTTCTTT. The chain couples TRBV9 to TRBJ1-1; tentatively, D is TRBD1 (6 bases). V was trimmed by 0 bases and J by 10 bases, leaving 13 bases between them. The germline CDR1 and CDR2 sequences are SGDLS and YYNGEE. This CDR3 has 13 residues.

The chain uses TRBV11-3 and TRBJ2-3; tentative D call: TRBD2 (7 bases). The V end was cut by 0 bases, the J end by 0 bases, with 10 bases between. This CDR3 has 16 amino acids. The germline V gene has CDR1 SGHNT and CDR2 YENEEA. CDR3 nucleotides: TGTGCCAGCAGCTTAGATGCGGGGGCCAGCACAGATACGCAGTATTTT. Amino acid sequence: CASSLDAGASTDTQYF.

This chain links TRBV5-1 with TRBJ1-1; no firm D call. Per the germline V gene, CDR1 is SGHRS and CDR2 is YFSETQ. V lost 4 bases to trimming and J lost 1 base, with 11 bases between them. The CDR3 covers 14 residues. For the CDR3, the DNA is TGCGCCAGCAGCCCGGAGGTCGCGAACACTGAAGCTTTCTTT. Translated, it gives CASSPEVANTEAFF.

The genes are TRBV28 and TRBJ2-4, with D uncertain. Germline CDR1 is MDHEN and CDR2 is SYDVKM. V lost 7 bases, J lost 4 bases, and 14 bases lay in between. The CDR3 consists of 14 residues. In nucleotides, the CDR3 is TGTGCCAGCACCCGCCCAAGAGCTAAAAACATTCAGTACTTC. Translating it yields CASTRPRAKNIQYF.

The rearrangement joins TRBV7-9 to TRBJ1-1; a weak D match, TRBD1 (5 bases). The V gene lost 0 bases and the J gene lost 11 bases, with 16 bases spanning the gap. This CDR3 is 14 amino acids long. Germline CDR1 is SEHNR and CDR2 is FQNEAQ (reference sequence). The CDR3, as DNA: TGTGCCAGCAGCTTAGCCGGGGCCCAGCGGCATGCTTTCTTT. Translation gives CASSLAGAQRHAFF.

V gene TRBV3-1 (or the pseudogene TRBV3-2) combines with J gene TRBJ1-5, with D possibly being TRBD1 (6 bases). This CDR3 is built from 16 residues. Germline V gives CDR1 LGHDT, CDR2 YNNKEL (reference sequence). V gave up 2 bases and J gave up 0 bases, with 11 bases separating them. CDR3 nucleotides: TGTGCCAGCAGCCAAAAGGGGGGAAATAGCAATCAGCCCCAGCATTTT. It encodes CASSQKGGNSNQPQHF.

The chain is built from TRBV4-1 and TRBJ1-5; TRBD1 might be the D (5 bases). V dropped 4 bases and J dropped 5 bases, with 12 bases sitting between them. Germline V CDR1 and CDR2: MGHRA, YSYEKL. The CDR3 spans 14 residues. The CDR3 region is CASSLTEGYQPQHF. In DNA form, the CDR3 reads TGCGCCAGCAGCCTAACAGAGGGGTATCAGCCCCAGCATTTT.

This rearrangement joins TRBV20-1 to TRBJ2-1; unclear D gene. Germline V gene lookup returns CDR1 DFQATT and CDR2 SNEGSKA (reference sequence). The length of the CDR3 is 14 residues. Deletions cut 3 bases from V and 0 bases from J, with 9 bases between. The DNA of the CDR3 is TGCAGTGCTAGTAATATTATCTCCTACAATGAGCAGTTCTTC. Translated: CSASNIISYNEQFF.

The chain carries TRBV2 and TRBJ1-2; D unresolved. Per the germline V gene, CDR1 is SNHLY and CDR2 is FYNNEI. With 4 bases removed from V and 4 bases from J, the gap between germline ends came to 10 bases. The length of the CDR3 is 13 residues. The CDR3 protein is CASSVREGYGYTF. The CDR3 DNA sequence: TGTGCCAGCAGTGTTAGAGAGGGCTATGGCTACACCTTC.

A few counts support this clone. The V and J genes are TRBV3-1 (or the pseudogene TRBV3-2) and TRBJ1-6, with D unresolved. The germline V gene encodes CDR1 LGHDT and CDR2 YNNKEL (reference sequence). V was shortened by 1 base and J by 5 bases, with 6 bases between the two germline ends. The CDR3 sequence is 14 residues long. The CDR3 sequence: CASSQGHNNSPLHF. CDR3 sequence (DNA): TGTGCCAGCAGCCAAGGACACAATAATTCACCCCTCCACTTT.

The V gene is TRBV28, the J gene TRBJ2-4; 8 bases match TRBD2. The germline V gene encodes CDR1 MDHEN and CDR2 SYDVKM. The trim removed 7 bases at V and 6 bases at J, leaving 11 bases unmatched. This CDR3 comprises 15 residues. The CDR3 sequence is CASTQPGLGGNIQYF. CDR3 coding DNA: TGTGCCAGCACCCAACCGGGACTAGGGGGAAACATTCAGTACTTC.

V usage is TRBV28 and J usage is TRBJ1-2; possibly TRBD1 for D (6 bases). The germline CDR1 and CDR2 sequences are MDHEN and SYDVKM. This CDR3 spans 15 amino acids. V shed 3 bases and J shed 3 bases, with 14 bases lying between them. The CDR3 sequence: CASSFPQGLDYGYTF. CDR3 DNA: TGTGCCAGCAGTTTCCCCCAGGGGCTAGACTATGGCTACACCTTC.

This clone was observed a single time. The chain uses TRBV27 and TRBJ1-2; D call uncertain. Between the trimmed V and J ends, which lost 6 bases and 8 bases, there was a span of 16 bases. The CDR3 sequence is 13 residues long. Per germline, CDR1 MNHEY and CDR2 SMNVEV (reference sequence). The CDR3 region is CASSLLMGYGYTF. CDR3 DNA sequence: TGTGCCAGCAGCCTCTTGATGGGGTACGGCTACACCTTC.